This T cell receptor beta chain derives from a study of blood T cells in healthy people across ages (dated by TCRdb to 2014 to 2015). General notes on the study: Template switching captured roughly one uniquely barcoded TCR beta cDNA molecule per two T cells in model experiments. Donors of different ages were randomly distributed across sequencing lanes to avoid experimental bias. The study measured age-related changes in TCR beta repertoire diversity using deep sequencing normalized with unique cDNA molecular identifiers. Four age groups were formed from the donors: young (average roughly 15 years), middle-aged (approximately 42), aged (62) and long-lived (less than 85). Using the same blood draw, the study looked at two additional independent replicas of 1 million unique cDNA reads for two donors, one aged 18 to 29 and the other aged 80 or older.

Beyond this particular receptor, the publication reports: Conclusive comparison of naive and antigen-experienced compartments was prevented by the profiling of bulk unsorted PBMCs. The long-lived group showed more naive CD4+ T cells, fewer expanded clones and increased TCR diversity than the aged group, suggesting age selection. There was a strong correlation between observed TCR beta diversity and the percentage of naive T cells measured by flow cytometry. Total diversity estimates from one million sequenced T cells were considered lower bounds and underestimates. Observed TCR beta diversity per million T cells fell roughly linearly with age, and a significant reduction was already apparent by age around 40. Donor CMV infection status was unknown, potentially confounding age-related changes in expanded clonotypes.

Donors were a few dozen systemically healthy Caucasian individuals from Russia aged roughly 6 to 95 years. Each donor gave 8 to 10 milliliters of peripheral blood, drawn into EDTA-treated Vacutainer tubes. PBMCs were isolated by Ficoll-Paque density-gradient centrifugation, with at least 6 million obtained per sample. Total RNA was extracted from PBMCs with Trizol reagent, with at least 5 micrograms obtained per sample. Naive CD45RAhigh/CD27high T cell percentages were measured by flow cytometry on a PBMC aliquot from every donor. This clonotype was counted a few times. Its antigen target is currently unknown. No base quality information exists; no much larger clone differs at one position. The library came from 5' RACE. Instrument used: Illumina HiSeq 2500. A second roughly 6 to 12 cycle PCR used a sample-barcoded 5' primer and a J-beta primer mix. A unique molecular identifier was introduced onto each TCR beta cDNA molecule by a template-switch 5' adaptor carrying 12 random nucleotides. Each sample yielded at least 2.5 million CDR3-containing paired-end reads. First-strand cDNA synthesis was performed from all RNA using the Mint cDNA synthesis kit, with priming by a TRBC-specific oligonucleotide. All cDNA was treated with uracil-DNA glycosylase and then went through a first 18-cycle PCR with the universal primers M1SS and BC2_uni_R. The paper's processing steps were these. Normalization of each sample was performed by random selection of 1 million high-quality reads, each carrying a distinct molecular identifier. Instead of being binned into consensus sequences, reads that shared molecular identifiers were thrown out. MiTCR, set to a Q25 quality threshold and the strictest error-elimination algorithm, was used for CDR3 identification, clonotype clustering and error correction. A nonparametric unseen species model with Euler transformation was used to estimate lower-bound total TCR beta diversity. The public reads were reprocessed in TCRdb via fastp at Q25 and MiXCR, keeping in-frame beta chains. Identical CDR3 proteins give one entry, which carries the most common genes and DNA. The V and J calls shown here were made by TCRdb, not taken from the authors' results. The sample yields a few hundred thousand distinct CDR3 sequences; 45% to 60% were counted once. Together, the top ten hold approximately 51% of the sample.

From the germline V gene, CDR1 is SQVTM and CDR2 is ANQGSEA. From its cysteine to its phenylalanine, the CDR3 spans 10 amino acids. Solely the CDR3 DNA is kept, with 30 bases framed from the first base. V is reduced by 7 bases and J by 6 bases, leaving a spacing of 8 bases between them. This TCR came from a man between 60 and 70 years old in good health. Sequencing was done on a sample of blood. The rearranged chain carries TRBV29-1 and TRBJ2-3; no D gene can be assigned with confidence. The DNA sequence follows: TGCAGCGCCGTGGGGGATACGCAGTATTTT. This is translated as CSAVGDTQYF.